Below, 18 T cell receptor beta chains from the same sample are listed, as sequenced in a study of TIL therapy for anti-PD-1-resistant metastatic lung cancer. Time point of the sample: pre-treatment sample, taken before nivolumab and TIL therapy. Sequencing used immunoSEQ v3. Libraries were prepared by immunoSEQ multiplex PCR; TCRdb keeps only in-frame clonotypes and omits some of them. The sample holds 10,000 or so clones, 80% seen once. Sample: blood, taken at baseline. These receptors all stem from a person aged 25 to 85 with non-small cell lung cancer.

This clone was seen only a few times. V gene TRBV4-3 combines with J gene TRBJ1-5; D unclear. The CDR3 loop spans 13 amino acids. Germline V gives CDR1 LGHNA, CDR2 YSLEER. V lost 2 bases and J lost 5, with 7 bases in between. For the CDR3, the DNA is TGCGCCAGCAGCCAACAGACATATCAGCCCCAGCATTTT. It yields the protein CASSQQTYQPQHF.

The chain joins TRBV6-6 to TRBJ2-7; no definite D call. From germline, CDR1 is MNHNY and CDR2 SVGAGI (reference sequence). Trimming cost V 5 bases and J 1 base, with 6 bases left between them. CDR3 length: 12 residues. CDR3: CASSPNSYEQYF. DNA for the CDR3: TGTGCCAGCAGTCCCAATTCCTACGAGCAGTACTTC.

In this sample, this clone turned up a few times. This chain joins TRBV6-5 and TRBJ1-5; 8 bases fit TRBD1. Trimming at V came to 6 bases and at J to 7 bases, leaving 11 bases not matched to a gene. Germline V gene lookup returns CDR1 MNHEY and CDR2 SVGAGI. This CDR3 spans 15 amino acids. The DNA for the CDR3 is TGTGCCAGCAGCTCCGGACAGGGTTTTGGCCAGCCCCAGCATTTT. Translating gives CASSSGQGFGQPQHF.

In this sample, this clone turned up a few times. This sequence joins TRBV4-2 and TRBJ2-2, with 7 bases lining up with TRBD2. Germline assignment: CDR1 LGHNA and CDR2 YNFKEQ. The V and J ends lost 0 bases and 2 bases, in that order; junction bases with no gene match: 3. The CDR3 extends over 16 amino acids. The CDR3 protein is CASSQDPSGNTGELFF. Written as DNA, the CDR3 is TGTGCCAGCAGCCAAGATCCTAGCGGAAACACCGGGGAGCTGTTTTTT.

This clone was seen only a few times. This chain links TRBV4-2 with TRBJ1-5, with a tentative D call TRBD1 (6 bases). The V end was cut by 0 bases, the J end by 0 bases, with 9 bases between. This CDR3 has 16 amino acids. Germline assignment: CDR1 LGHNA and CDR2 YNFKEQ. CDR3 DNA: TGTGCCAGCAGCCAAGAATTGGGGGCTAGCAATCAGCCCCAGCATTTT. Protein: CASSQELGASNQPQHF.

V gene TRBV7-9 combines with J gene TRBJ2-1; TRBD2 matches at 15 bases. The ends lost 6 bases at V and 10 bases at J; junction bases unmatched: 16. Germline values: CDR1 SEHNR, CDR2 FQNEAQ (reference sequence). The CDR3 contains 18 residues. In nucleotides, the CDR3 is TGTGCCAGCAGAGGGGGACTAGCGGGAGGTCAGCGGGTACGGGAGCAGTTCTTC. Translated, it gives CASRGGLAGGQRVREQFF.

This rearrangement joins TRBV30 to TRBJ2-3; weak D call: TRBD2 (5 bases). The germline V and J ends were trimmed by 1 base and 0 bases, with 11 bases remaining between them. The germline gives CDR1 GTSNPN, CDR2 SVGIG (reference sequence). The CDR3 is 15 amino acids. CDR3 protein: CAWSGAGTSTDTQYF. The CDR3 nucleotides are TGTGCCTGGAGTGGGGCGGGTACTAGCACAGATACGCAGTATTTT.

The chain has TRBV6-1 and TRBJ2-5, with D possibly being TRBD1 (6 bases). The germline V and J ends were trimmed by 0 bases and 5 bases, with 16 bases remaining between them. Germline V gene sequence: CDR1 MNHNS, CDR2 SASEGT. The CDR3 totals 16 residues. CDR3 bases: TGTGCCAGCAGTGAAGCCGACAGGCCTCCAAGGGAGACCCAGTACTTC. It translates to CASSEADRPPRETQYF.

The CDR3 DNA reads TGTGCCAGCAGCCTTGGGACCATGGGGCAAGAGACCCAGTACTTC. Translated: CASSLGTMGQETQYF. The chain links TRBV7-9 to TRBJ2-5, with D tentatively TRBD1 or TRBD2 (5 bases each). The CDR3 runs 15 residues. V lost 5 bases to trimming and J lost 2 bases, with 15 bases between them. CDR1 is SEHNR and CDR2 is FQNEAQ in the germline V gene (reference sequence).

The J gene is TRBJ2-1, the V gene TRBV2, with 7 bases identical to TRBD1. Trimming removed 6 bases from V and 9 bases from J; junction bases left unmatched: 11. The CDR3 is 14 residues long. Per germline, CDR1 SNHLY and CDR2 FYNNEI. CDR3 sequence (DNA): TGTGCCAGCAGACAGACAGGGACCCAGGGTGAGCAGTTCTTC. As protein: CASRQTGTQGEQFF.

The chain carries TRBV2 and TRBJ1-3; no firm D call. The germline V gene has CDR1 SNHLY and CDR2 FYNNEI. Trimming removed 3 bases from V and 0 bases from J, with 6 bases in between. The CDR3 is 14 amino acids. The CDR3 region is CASSETSSGNTIYF. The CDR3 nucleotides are TGTGCCAGCAGTGAGACGTCCTCTGGAAACACCATATATTTT.

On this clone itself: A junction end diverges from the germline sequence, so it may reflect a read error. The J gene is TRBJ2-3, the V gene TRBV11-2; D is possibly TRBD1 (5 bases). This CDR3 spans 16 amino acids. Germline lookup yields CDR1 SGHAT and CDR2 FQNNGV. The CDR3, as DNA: TGTGCCAACAGCTTAGATAGGACACCCATCACAGATACGCAGTATTTT. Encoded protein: CANSLDRTPITDTQYF.

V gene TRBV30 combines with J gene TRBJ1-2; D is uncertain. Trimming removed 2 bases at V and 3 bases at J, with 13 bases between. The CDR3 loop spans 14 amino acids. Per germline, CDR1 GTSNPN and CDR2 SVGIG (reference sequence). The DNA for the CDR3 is TGTGCCTGGAGTCCCTCGCACAGTTACTATGGCTACACCTTC. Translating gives CAWSPSHSYYGYTF.

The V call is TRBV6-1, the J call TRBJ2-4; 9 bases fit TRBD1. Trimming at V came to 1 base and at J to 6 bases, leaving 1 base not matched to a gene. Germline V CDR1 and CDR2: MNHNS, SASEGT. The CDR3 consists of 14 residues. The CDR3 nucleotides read TGTGCCAGCAGTGAAGACAGGGGGCGAAACATTCAGTACTTC. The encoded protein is CASSEDRGRNIQYF.

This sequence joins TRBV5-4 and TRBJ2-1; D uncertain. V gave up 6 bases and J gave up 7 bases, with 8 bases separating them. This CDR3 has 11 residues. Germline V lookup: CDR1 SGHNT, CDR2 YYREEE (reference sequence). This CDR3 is CASTIGNEQFF. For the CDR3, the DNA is TGTGCCAGCACCATCGGGAATGAGCAGTTCTTC.

This CDR3 reads CASSGGGTSGTGEQYF. Written as DNA, the CDR3 is TGTGCCAGCAGCGGGGGCGGGACTAGCGGAACGGGGGAGCAGTACTTC. The chain has TRBV9 and TRBJ2-7; 11 positions match TRBD2. Germline loops: CDR1 SGDLS, CDR2 YYNGEE. The CDR3 runs to 16 residues. J was trimmed by 7 bases and V by 3 bases; bases with no gene match: 12.

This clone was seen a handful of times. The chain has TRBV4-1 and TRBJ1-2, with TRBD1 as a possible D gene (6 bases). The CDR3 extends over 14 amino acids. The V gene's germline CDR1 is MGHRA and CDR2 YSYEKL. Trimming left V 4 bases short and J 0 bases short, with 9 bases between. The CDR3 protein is CASSPDRPNYGYTF. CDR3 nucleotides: TGCGCCAGCAGCCCCGACAGGCCTAACTATGGCTACACCTTC.

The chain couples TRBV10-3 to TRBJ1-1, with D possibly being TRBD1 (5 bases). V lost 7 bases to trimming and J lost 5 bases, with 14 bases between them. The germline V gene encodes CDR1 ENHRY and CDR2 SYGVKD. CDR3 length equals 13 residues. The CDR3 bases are TGTGCCATCACCCGAGGGGATAGGACTGAAGCTTTCTTT. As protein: CAITRGDRTEAFF.